Listed below are T cell receptor beta chains from one sample, sequenced in a study of CD8 T cells in ankylosing spondylitis. TCRdb analysed the 5' RACE reads with MiXCR anew, one entry per CDR3 protein. The top ten clones hold 3% to 4.5% of a sample with more than 500,000 distinct CDR3 sequences, under 5.5% of them seen once. The sample taken for sequencing was blood, either unsorted or a sorted T cell fraction (not recorded which). Receptor source: a male donor with ankylosing spondylitis. The CDR3 runs from the conserved cysteine through the conserved F or W. Fields, in order: D gene, clone size, V gene, J gene, CDR3 protein, CDR3 DNA. The D gene is left open where the match is weak. The size of a clone is reported for some rows only, either as once, few or many, or as a class for expanded clones.

d_gene: -; abundance: many; v_gene: TRBV7-3; j_gene: TRBJ2-2; CDR3aa: CASSLGLTTGELFF; CDR3nt: TGTGCCAGCAGCTTGGGACTTACAACCGGGGAGCTGTTTTTT
d_gene: -; abundance: many; v_gene: TRBV6-1; j_gene: TRBJ2-1; CDR3aa: CASRTGLGYNEQFF; CDR3nt: TGTGCCAGCAGAACAGGGCTCGGATACAATGAGCAGTTCTTC
d_gene: TRBD2; abundance: many; v_gene: TRBV4-1; j_gene: TRBJ2-2; CDR3aa: CASSRRRGVPGELFF; CDR3nt: TGCGCCAGCAGTCGTAGGCGGGGGGTTCCCGGGGAGCTGTTTTTT
d_gene: -; abundance: few; v_gene: TRBV20-1; j_gene: TRBJ1-5; CDR3aa: CSARLRGGQPQHF; CDR3nt: TGCAGTGCTAGATTACGGGGCGGTCAGCCCCAGCATTTT
d_gene: -; abundance: few; v_gene: TRBV7-6; j_gene: TRBJ2-7; CDR3aa: CASSLMAGDGEQYF; CDR3nt: TGTGCCAGCAGCTTAATGGCAGGGGATGGTGAGCAGTACTTC
d_gene: -; abundance: many; v_gene: TRBV7-9; j_gene: TRBJ2-1; CDR3aa: CASSPPLGEVGNEQFF; CDR3nt: TGTGCCAGCAGCCCCCCCTTGGGGGAGGTCGGCAATGAGCAGTTCTTC
d_gene: TRBD1; abundance: many; v_gene: TRBV5-1; j_gene: TRBJ2-7; CDR3aa: CASAPDRGYEQYF; CDR3nt: TGCGCCAGCGCACCGGACAGGGGCTACGAGCAGTACTTC
d_gene: -; abundance: many; v_gene: TRBV7-2; j_gene: TRBJ2-7; CDR3aa: CASSLGLMAPGEQYF; CDR3nt: TGTGCCAGCAGCTTAGGACTCATGGCCCCAGGCGAGCAGTACTTC
d_gene: TRBD1; abundance: many; v_gene: TRBV20-1; j_gene: TRBJ1-3; CDR3aa: CSARGQGAAGNTIYF; CDR3nt: TGCAGTGCTCGCGGACAGGGGGCCGCTGGAAACACCATATATTTT
d_gene: TRBD1; abundance: many; v_gene: TRBV6-1; j_gene: TRBJ1-1; CDR3aa: CASSIRQGLNTEAFF; CDR3nt: TGTGCCAGCAGTATTAGACAGGGTCTAAACACTGAAGCTTTCTTT
d_gene: -; abundance: many; v_gene: TRBV12-3/TRBV12-4; j_gene: TRBJ2-7; CDR3aa: CASSPGPAFYEQYF; CDR3nt: TGTGCCAGCAGTCCGGGACCGGCCTTCTACGAGCAGTACTTC
d_gene: -; abundance: many; v_gene: TRBV12-3/TRBV12-4; j_gene: TRBJ2-7; CDR3aa: CASSPGIQGREQYF; CDR3nt: TGTGCCAGCAGTCCAGGGATCCAAGGCCGGGAGCAGTACTTC
d_gene: -; abundance: many; v_gene: TRBV28; j_gene: TRBJ2-1; CDR3aa: CASKSYNEQFF; CDR3nt: TGTGCCAGCAAATCCTACAATGAGCAGTTCTTC
d_gene: TRBD1; abundance: many; v_gene: TRBV20-1; j_gene: TRBJ1-5; CDR3aa: CSALRDRGTFEGQPQHF; CDR3nt: TGCAGTGCCCTCCGGGACAGGGGGACATTCGAGGGGCAGCCCCAGCATTTT
d_gene: -; abundance: many; v_gene: TRBV6-1; j_gene: TRBJ1-2; CDR3aa: CASTMRQDIGYTF; CDR3nt: TGTGCCAGCACAATGCGGCAGGACATTGGCTACACCTTC
d_gene: -; abundance: few; v_gene: TRBV5-1; j_gene: TRBJ2-5; CDR3aa: CASSSIGLRQETQYF; CDR3nt: TGCGCCAGCAGCTCGATCGGGCTTCGCCAAGAGACCCAGTACTTC
d_gene: -; abundance: many; v_gene: TRBV4-2; j_gene: TRBJ2-1; CDR3aa: CASSRASIGNEQFF; CDR3nt: TGTGCCAGCAGCCGGGCTAGTATCGGCAATGAGCAGTTCTTC
d_gene: -; abundance: many; v_gene: TRBV20-1; j_gene: TRBJ2-1; CDR3aa: CSARDLGWRGPYNEQFF; CDR3nt: TGCAGTGCTAGAGATCTTGGCTGGCGGGGCCCCTACAATGAGCAGTTCTTC
d_gene: -; abundance: many; v_gene: TRBV9; j_gene: TRBJ2-7; CDR3aa: CASSVEPDSYEQYF; CDR3nt: TGTGCCAGCAGCGTAGAACCGGACAGCTACGAGCAGTACTTC
d_gene: TRBD1; abundance: many; v_gene: TRBV5-1; j_gene: TRBJ2-7; CDR3aa: CASSNGQGSYEQYF; CDR3nt: TGCGCCAGCAGCAACGGACAGGGGTCCTACGAGCAGTACTTC
d_gene: -; abundance: many; v_gene: TRBV20-1; j_gene: TRBJ1-2; CDR3aa: CSALEHRGYGYTF; CDR3nt: TGCAGTGCTTTAGAGCATCGGGGCTATGGCTACACCTTC
d_gene: -; abundance: once; v_gene: TRBV28; j_gene: TRBJ2-2; CDR3aa: CAGSRTGTGELFF; CDR3nt: TGTGCCGGCAGTCGGACGGGCACCGGGGAGCTGTTTTTT
d_gene: TRBD1; abundance: many; v_gene: TRBV20-1; j_gene: TRBJ2-3; CDR3aa: CSAGTDRSTDTQYF; CDR3nt: TGCAGTGCTGGGACGGACAGGTCCACAGATACGCAGTATTTT
d_gene: -; abundance: many; v_gene: TRBV5-6; j_gene: TRBJ2-7; CDR3aa: CASSRSGTWGLDEQYF; CDR3nt: TGTGCCAGCAGCCGATCCGGGACATGGGGGCTTGACGAGCAGTACTTC
d_gene: -; abundance: few; v_gene: TRBV7-6; j_gene: TRBJ2-1; CDR3aa: CASSLVGGGEQFF; CDR3nt: TGTGCCAGCAGCTTAGTTGGGGGAGGAGAGCAGTTCTTC
d_gene: -; abundance: many; v_gene: TRBV6-5; j_gene: TRBJ1-4; CDR3aa: CASSYSRYTNEKLFF; CDR3nt: TGTGCCAGCAGTTACTCCAGATATACTAATGAAAAACTGTTTTTT
d_gene: -; abundance: many; v_gene: TRBV6-1; j_gene: TRBJ2-2; CDR3aa: CASSEAGRYTGELFF; CDR3nt: TGTGCCAGCAGTGAGGCGGGACGGTACACCGGGGAGCTGTTTTTT
d_gene: TRBD2; abundance: many; v_gene: TRBV29-1; j_gene: TRBJ2-7; CDR3aa: CSVEKASGRYEQYF; CDR3nt: TGCAGCGTTGAAAAGGCTAGCGGGAGGTACGAGCAGTACTTC
d_gene: -; abundance: few; v_gene: TRBV6-2/TRBV6-3; j_gene: TRBJ1-1; CDR3aa: CASSYPPPEAFF; CDR3nt: TGTGCCAGCAGTTACCCACCTCCCGAAGCTTTCTTT
d_gene: -; abundance: -; v_gene: TRBV4-2; j_gene: TRBJ2-1; CDR3aa: CASSPPLQGPSDYNEQFF; CDR3nt: TGTGCCAGCAGCCCCCCCCTCCAAGGGCCTAGCGACTACAATGAGCAGTTCTTC
d_gene: -; abundance: few; v_gene: TRBV25-1; j_gene: TRBJ1-5; CDR3aa: CASTPRTLDQPQHF; CDR3nt: TGTGCCAGCACACCTAGGACTCTTGATCAGCCCCAGCATTTT
d_gene: TRBD2; abundance: many; v_gene: TRBV7-9; j_gene: TRBJ2-1; CDR3aa: CASSLASGVNNEQFF; CDR3nt: TGTGCCAGCAGCTTAGCCAGCGGGGTAAACAATGAGCAGTTCTTC
d_gene: -; abundance: -; v_gene: TRBV7-2; j_gene: TRBJ2-7; CDR3aa: CASSGAGNEQYF; CDR3nt: TGTGCCAGCAGCGGGGCAGGGAACGAGCAGTACTTC
d_gene: TRBD2; abundance: -; v_gene: TRBV28; j_gene: TRBJ2-5; CDR3aa: CASSFRLAGIQETQYF; CDR3nt: TGTGCCAGCAGTTTCCGACTAGCGGGGATCCAAGAGACCCAGTACTTC
d_gene: -; abundance: many; v_gene: TRBV29-1; j_gene: TRBJ2-3; CDR3aa: CSVAEFGNTDTQYF; CDR3nt: TGCAGCGTTGCCGAATTCGGTAACACAGATACGCAGTATTTT
d_gene: -; abundance: many; v_gene: TRBV20-1; j_gene: TRBJ2-3; CDR3aa: CSARRLRTDTQYF; CDR3nt: TGCAGTGCTCGACGACTCCGCACAGATACGCAGTATTTT
d_gene: TRBD1; abundance: many; v_gene: TRBV20-1; j_gene: TRBJ2-7; CDR3aa: CSAIPGTGSDEQYF; CDR3nt: TGCAGTGCTATTCCCGGGACAGGGTCGGACGAGCAGTACTTC
d_gene: TRBD1; abundance: many; v_gene: TRBV4-3; j_gene: TRBJ1-2; CDR3aa: CASSLQGDYKDGYTF; CDR3nt: TGCGCCAGCAGCCTACAGGGGGATTATAAGGATGGCTACACCTTC
d_gene: -; abundance: -; v_gene: TRBV6-2/TRBV6-3; j_gene: TRBJ2-3; CDR3aa: CASSYWVSTDTQYF; CDR3nt: TGTGCCAGCAGTTACTGGGTCAGCACAGATACGCAGTATTTT
d_gene: TRBD2; abundance: many; v_gene: TRBV4-3; j_gene: TRBJ2-7; CDR3aa: CASSQDGPGTSGVSSYEQYF; CDR3nt: TGCGCCAGCAGCCAAGATGGGCCCGGGACTAGCGGGGTGAGCTCCTACGAGCAGTACTTC
d_gene: TRBD1; abundance: many; v_gene: TRBV12-3/TRBV12-4; j_gene: TRBJ2-2; CDR3aa: CASSLRDRVNGELFF; CDR3nt: TGTGCCAGCAGTCTGCGGGACAGGGTGAACGGGGAGCTGTTTTTT
d_gene: TRBD1; abundance: many; v_gene: TRBV6-1; j_gene: TRBJ2-5; CDR3aa: CASSEATGQQETQYF; CDR3nt: TGTGCCAGCAGTGAAGCTACGGGACAGCAAGAGACCCAGTACTTC
d_gene: TRBD2; abundance: -; v_gene: TRBV12-3/TRBV12-4; j_gene: TRBJ2-3; CDR3aa: CASTQTSGKVDTQYF; CDR3nt: TGTGCCAGCACCCAGACTAGCGGGAAGGTGGATACGCAGTATTTT